A selection of T cell receptor beta chains follows, all from one sample in a study of T cells after yellow fever vaccination. TCRdb called the 5' RACE reads again in MiXCR, with one record for every CDR3 protein. The sample lists about 140,000 distinct CDR3 sequences; more than 6.5% were seen once. Sequences were derived from CD4+ T cells sorted from PBMCs, sampled 10 days after the yellow fever booster vaccination. The receptors were sampled from a man aged 25 to 40 who received the YFV17D yellow fever vaccine. CDR3s include the opening cysteine and the closing phenylalanine or tryptophan. A D gene is named only where the DNA matches it firmly. A row's size may be missing; if present it is once, few, many or a size class.

clone size: many
J gene: TRBJ1-1
D gene: NA
V gene: TRBV6-1
CDR3 DNA: TGTGCCAGCAGTGATCTGGGGCAGGCGATGCCCGAGGCTTTCTTT
CDR3 protein: CASSDLGQAMPEAFF

clone size: NA
J gene: TRBJ2-3
D gene: NA
V gene: TRBV5-1
CDR3 DNA: TGCGCCAGCAAGTCCGGCCGGGACAGCACAGATACGCAGTATTTT
CDR3 protein: CASKSGRDSTDTQYF

clone size: many
J gene: TRBJ2-7
D gene: TRBD2
V gene: TRBV11-2
CDR3 DNA: TGTGCCAGCAGCTTGGGGACTAGCGGGAGTATGAAGCAGTACTTC
CDR3 protein: CASSLGTSGSMKQYF

clone size: NA
J gene: TRBJ1-2
D gene: NA
V gene: TRBV19
CDR3 DNA: TGTGCCAGTAGTATACGGAGGGTGGACTATGGCTACACCTTC
CDR3 protein: CASSIRRVDYGYTF

clone size: many
J gene: TRBJ2-3
D gene: NA
V gene: TRBV6-2/TRBV6-3
CDR3 DNA: TGTGCCAGCATCGAACGGGGGCCTCAGGGGGATACGCAGTATTTT
CDR3 protein: CASIERGPQGDTQYF

clone size: NA
J gene: TRBJ2-7
D gene: TRBD1
V gene: TRBV27
CDR3 DNA: TGTGCCAGCAAACTACAGGGGACCTCTTTCGAGCAGTACTTC
CDR3 protein: CASKLQGTSFEQYF

clone size: many
J gene: TRBJ1-2
D gene: NA
V gene: TRBV25-1
CDR3 DNA: TGTGCCAGCACCGCTGGGGGCAACTATGGCTACACCTTC
CDR3 protein: CASTAGGNYGYTF

clone size: many
J gene: TRBJ1-5
D gene: NA
V gene: TRBV20-1
CDR3 DNA: TGCAGTGCTTGGCACAGGGAAAATCAGCCCCAGCATTTT
CDR3 protein: CSAWHRENQPQHF

clone size: many
J gene: TRBJ2-1
D gene: NA
V gene: TRBV7-2
CDR3 DNA: TGTGCCAGCAGCCCGTGGGGATACAATGAGCAGTTCTTC
CDR3 protein: CASSPWGYNEQFF

clone size: many
J gene: TRBJ2-4
D gene: NA
V gene: TRBV7-9
CDR3 DNA: TGTGCCAGCAGCCCCCTCCGAGGTACACTAGCCAAAAACATTCAGTACTTC
CDR3 protein: CASSPLRGTLAKNIQYF

clone size: many
J gene: TRBJ2-3
D gene: TRBD1
V gene: TRBV7-2
CDR3 DNA: TGTGCCAGCAGCTCACAGGGGGCGTCTGGTACGCAGTATTTT
CDR3 protein: CASSSQGASGTQYF

clone size: many
J gene: TRBJ2-1
D gene: NA
V gene: TRBV7-6
CDR3 DNA: TGTGCCAGCAGCCCTGGACCGGGGTCCCCCTACAATGAGCAGTTCTTC
CDR3 protein: CASSPGPGSPYNEQFF

clone size: few
J gene: TRBJ2-2
D gene: TRBD2
V gene: TRBV25-1
CDR3 DNA: TGTGCCAGCAGACAAGCCGGGACTAGCGGGAGTCGGAACACCGGGGAGCTGTTTTTT
CDR3 protein: CASRQAGTSGSRNTGELFF

clone size: NA
J gene: TRBJ2-1
D gene: NA
V gene: TRBV12-3/TRBV12-4
CDR3 DNA: TGTGCCAGCAGTTTAGTCCGGACAGTTTCTGGCGAGCAGTTCTTC
CDR3 protein: CASSLVRTVSGEQFF

clone size: many
J gene: TRBJ2-7
D gene: TRBD1
V gene: TRBV9
CDR3 DNA: TGTGCCAGCACTCCGGGACAGGGAGGAAGCGAGCAGTACTTC
CDR3 protein: CASTPGQGGSEQYF

clone size: many
J gene: TRBJ2-1
D gene: TRBD1
V gene: TRBV18
CDR3 DNA: TGTGCCAGCTCACCACCAGACAGGGGGATTATCGATGAGCAGTTCTTC
CDR3 protein: CASSPPDRGIIDEQFF

clone size: many
J gene: TRBJ2-1
D gene: TRBD2
V gene: TRBV20-1
CDR3 DNA: TGCAGTGCTAGCACCGCACTAGCGGATCACTACAATGAGCAGTTCTTC
CDR3 protein: CSASTALADHYNEQFF

clone size: few
J gene: TRBJ1-4
D gene: NA
V gene: TRBV6-2/TRBV6-3
CDR3 DNA: TGTGCCAGCAGACAAACAGGCGGTGAAAAACTGTTTTTT
CDR3 protein: CASRQTGGEKLFF

clone size: many
J gene: TRBJ2-2
D gene: NA
V gene: TRBV5-1
CDR3 DNA: TGCGCCAGCTCGGGGCAGAGAACCGGGGAGCTGTTTTTT
CDR3 protein: CASSGQRTGELFF

clone size: many
J gene: TRBJ2-7
D gene: NA
V gene: TRBV6-1
CDR3 DNA: TGTGCCAGCAGTAGAAGCCTTTCCTACGAGCAGTACTTC
CDR3 protein: CASSRSLSYEQYF

clone size: many
J gene: TRBJ2-1
D gene: NA
V gene: TRBV5-1
CDR3 DNA: TGCGCCAGCAGCTTGGTCGGGGTTCTAGAGGAGCAGTTCTTC
CDR3 protein: CASSLVGVLEEQFF

clone size: many
J gene: TRBJ1-1
D gene: NA
V gene: TRBV20-1
CDR3 DNA: TGCAGTGCTAGAGTAAAAGGGCATTTGAACACTGAAGCTTTCTTT
CDR3 protein: CSARVKGHLNTEAFF

clone size: many
J gene: TRBJ2-1
D gene: TRBD2
V gene: TRBV7-2
CDR3 DNA: TGTGCCAGCAGCAACGGACTAGCGGGAGTTGAGCAGTTCTTC
CDR3 protein: CASSNGLAGVEQFF

clone size: many
J gene: TRBJ2-3
D gene: TRBD1
V gene: TRBV24-1
CDR3 DNA: TGTGCCACCAGTGATTTGACGGGACAGGGCACAGATACGCAGTATTTT
CDR3 protein: CATSDLTGQGTDTQYF

clone size: many
J gene: TRBJ2-7
D gene: TRBD1
V gene: TRBV14
CDR3 DNA: TGTGCCAGCAGCCCCGGGACAGGAGTTTCCTACGAGCAGTACTTC
CDR3 protein: CASSPGTGVSYEQYF

clone size: many
J gene: TRBJ1-3
D gene: NA
V gene: TRBV5-1
CDR3 DNA: TGCGCCAGCAGCAGGGACGGGAGCTCTGGAAACACCATATATTTT
CDR3 protein: CASSRDGSSGNTIYF

clone size: many
J gene: TRBJ2-1
D gene: TRBD2
V gene: TRBV4-2
CDR3 DNA: TGTGCCAGCAGCCTCGGGACTAGCGGCGCGGTTGAGCAGTTCTTC
CDR3 protein: CASSLGTSGAVEQFF

clone size: many
J gene: TRBJ1-1
D gene: NA
V gene: TRBV18
CDR3 DNA: TGTGCCAGCTCCGGCCTTCCGGGGAACACTGAAGCTTTCTTT
CDR3 protein: CASSGLPGNTEAFF

clone size: few
J gene: TRBJ2-5
D gene: NA
V gene: TRBV4-2
CDR3 DNA: TGTGCCAGCAGCCCGTCACCCAGGGAGACCCAGTACTTC
CDR3 protein: CASSPSPRETQYF

clone size: many
J gene: TRBJ1-4
D gene: NA
V gene: TRBV6-6
CDR3 DNA: TGTGCCAGCAGTTACCCAGGTGAAAAACTGTTTTTT
CDR3 protein: CASSYPGEKLFF

clone size: NA
J gene: TRBJ2-7
D gene: NA
V gene: TRBV20-1
CDR3 DNA: TGCAGTGCTAGAGATCTCCGATCACAGACTTCCTACGAGCAGTACTTC
CDR3 protein: CSARDLRSQTSYEQYF

clone size: many
J gene: TRBJ2-2
D gene: NA
V gene: TRBV20-1
CDR3 DNA: TGCAGTGCCTTGGCAGGGGGGGACACCGGGGAGCTGTTTTTT
CDR3 protein: CSALAGGDTGELFF

clone size: many
J gene: TRBJ2-1
D gene: NA
V gene: TRBV12-3/TRBV12-4
CDR3 DNA: TGTGCCAGCAGCGCCACCGGGCCTCGTCGGACTCGGGAATTCTTC
CDR3 protein: CASSATGPRRTREFF

clone size: NA
J gene: TRBJ1-5
D gene: NA
V gene: TRBV29-1
CDR3 DNA: TGCAGCGTTGAAGAACAGACCAATCAGCCCCAGCATTTT
CDR3 protein: CSVEEQTNQPQHF

clone size: many
J gene: TRBJ2-5
D gene: TRBD1
V gene: TRBV10-3
CDR3 DNA: TGTGCCATCAGTGATGGTGGACAGGGTGGGGAGACCCAGTACTTC
CDR3 protein: CAISDGGQGGETQYF

clone size: many
J gene: TRBJ2-3
D gene: NA
V gene: TRBV4-2
CDR3 DNA: TGTGCCAGCAGCCAAGTTCCATGGTCAGGGGCTGATACGCAGTATTTT
CDR3 protein: CASSQVPWSGADTQYF

clone size: few
J gene: TRBJ2-3
D gene: NA
V gene: TRBV20-1
CDR3 DNA: TGCTGTGCTAGACTCCTCTCGCGGGGCACAGATACGCAGTATTTT
CDR3 protein: CCARLLSRGTDTQYF

clone size: many
J gene: TRBJ1-5
D gene: TRBD1
V gene: TRBV20-1
CDR3 DNA: TGCAGTGCTAGTGGGACAGTCCTACTCGGCAATCAGCCCCAGCATTTT
CDR3 protein: CSASGTVLLGNQPQHF

clone size: NA
J gene: TRBJ2-5
D gene: NA
V gene: TRBV7-2
CDR3 DNA: TGTGCCAGCAGCCCAGGGTCGGAGACCCAGTACTTC
CDR3 protein: CASSPGSETQYF

clone size: many
J gene: TRBJ1-1
D gene: NA
V gene: TRBV29-1
CDR3 DNA: TGCAGCGTTGTTCCCGGATACACTGAAGCTTTCTTT
CDR3 protein: CSVVPGYTEAFF

clone size: many
J gene: TRBJ1-1
D gene: TRBD1
V gene: TRBV2
CDR3 DNA: TGTGCCAGCAGTGCCTGGCGGGACAGGATTACTGAAGCTTTCTTT
CDR3 protein: CASSAWRDRITEAFF

clone size: many
J gene: TRBJ2-6
D gene: NA
V gene: TRBV1
CDR3 DNA: TGCACCAGCAGCCAAGATAAAAGAAGGGGTGGGGCCAACGTCCTGACTTTC
CDR3 protein: CTSSQDKRRGGANVLTF

clone size: many
J gene: TRBJ2-5
D gene: NA
V gene: TRBV19
CDR3 DNA: TGTGCCAGTAGTCCAGAGGGTAGCGTAAGTACGAAGACCCAGTACTTC
CDR3 protein: CASSPEGSVSTKTQYF

clone size: many
J gene: TRBJ1-5
D gene: NA
V gene: TRBV21-1
CDR3 DNA: TGTGCCAGGGAAGTGGGACATCAGCCCCAGCATTTT
CDR3 protein: CAREVGHQPQHF

clone size: many
J gene: TRBJ2-7
D gene: NA
V gene: TRBV9
CDR3 DNA: TGTGCCAGCAGCGTAGCGGCAGGGTCCTACGAGCAGTACTTC
CDR3 protein: CASSVAAGSYEQYF